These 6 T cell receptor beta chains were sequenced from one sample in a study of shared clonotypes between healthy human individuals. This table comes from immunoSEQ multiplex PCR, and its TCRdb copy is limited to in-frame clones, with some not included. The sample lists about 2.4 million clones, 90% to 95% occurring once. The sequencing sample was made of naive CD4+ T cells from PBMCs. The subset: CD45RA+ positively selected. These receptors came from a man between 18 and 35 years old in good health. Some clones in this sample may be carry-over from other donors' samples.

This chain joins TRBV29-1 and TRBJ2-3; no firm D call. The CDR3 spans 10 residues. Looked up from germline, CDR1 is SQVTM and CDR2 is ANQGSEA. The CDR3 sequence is CEVLADTQYF. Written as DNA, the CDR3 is TGCGAGGTATTGGCGGATACGCAGTATTTT.

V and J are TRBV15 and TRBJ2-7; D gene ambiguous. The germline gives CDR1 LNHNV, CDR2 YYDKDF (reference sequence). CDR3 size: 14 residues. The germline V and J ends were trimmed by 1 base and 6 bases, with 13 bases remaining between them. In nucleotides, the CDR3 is TGTGCCACCAGCAGAGGCCCCAGAGGATTCGAGCAGTACTTC. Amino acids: CATSRGPRGFEQYF.

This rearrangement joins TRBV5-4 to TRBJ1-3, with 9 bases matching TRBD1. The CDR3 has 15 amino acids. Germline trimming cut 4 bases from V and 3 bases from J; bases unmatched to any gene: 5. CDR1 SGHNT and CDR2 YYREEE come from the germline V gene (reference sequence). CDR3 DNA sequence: TGTGCCAGCAGCCCGGGACAGGGCTATGGAAACACCATATATTTT. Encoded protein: CASSPGQGYGNTIYF.

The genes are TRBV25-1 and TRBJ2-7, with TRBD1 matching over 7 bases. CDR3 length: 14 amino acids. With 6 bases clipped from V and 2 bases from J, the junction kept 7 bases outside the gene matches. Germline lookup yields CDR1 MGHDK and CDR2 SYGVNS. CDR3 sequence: CASREAGGTYEQYF. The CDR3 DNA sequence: TGTGCCAGCAGGGAGGCAGGGGGAACCTACGAGCAGTACTTC.

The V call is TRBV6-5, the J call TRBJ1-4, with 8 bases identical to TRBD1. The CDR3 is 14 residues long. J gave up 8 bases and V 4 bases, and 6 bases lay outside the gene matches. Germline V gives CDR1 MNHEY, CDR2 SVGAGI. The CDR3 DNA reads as TGTGCCAGCAGTTCGGACAGGGTCCGGGAAAAACTGTTTTTT. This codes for CASSSDRVREKLFF.

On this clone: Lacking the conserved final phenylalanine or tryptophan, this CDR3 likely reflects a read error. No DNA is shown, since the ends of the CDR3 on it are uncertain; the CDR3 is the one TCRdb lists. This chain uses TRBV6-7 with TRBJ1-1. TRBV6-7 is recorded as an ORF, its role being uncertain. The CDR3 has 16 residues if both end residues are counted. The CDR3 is CASSYSKGIPSRRTDV.